This TCR beta chain emerged from a study of T cell repertoires in cytomegalovirus infection. The overall study: CMV epitopes, recently identified HLA-C-restricted and well-studied HLA-B-restricted, were used. Public TCR beta signatures provided an indication of both CMV infection and a matching HLA type.

TCRdb redid the calling of the reads with MiXCR, one entry per CDR3 protein. This sample has about 890,000 distinct CDR3 sequences, with 30% to 40% found just once. This clonotype showed up just a few times. Its matching antigen is unknown. This CDR3 is 13 amino acids long. Germline CDR1 reads MRHNA; CDR2 reads SNTAGT. V lost 0 bases and J 4 bases, leaving 4 bases between the germline ends. Whole-study results and caveats: Cumulative frequency (of public TCR beta family members) identified carriers of CMV plus the relevant HLA. Clonotypes of TCR beta that were HLA-C-restricted and CMV-specific dominated the ex vivo response.

The TCR was taken from a human donor in good health (CMV status not recorded). Some clones in this sample may be carry-over from other donors' samples. This sample comprised cultured CD8+ T cells from PBMCs, obtained from culture after CMV antigen stimulation. The chain employs TRBV6-4 and TRBJ2-1; D gene unclear. The CDR3 spells CASSDSPYNEQFF. Here the CDR3 DNA reads TGTGCCAGCAGTGACTCTCCTTACAATGAGCAGTTCTTC.